This T cell receptor (beta chain) came from a study of response to subunit inactivated influenza vaccine. Germline V gives CDR1 MGHRA, CDR2 YSYEKL. The CDR3 contains 14 residues. Trimming left V 4 bases short and J 0 bases short, with 10 bases between. TCRdb ran MiXCR on the RT-PCR reads and lists one entry per CDR3 protein. The sample lists around 200,000 distinct CDR3 sequences, 10% to 15% seen once, with 25% to 35% in the top ten. This same sample was also taken into another study, of T cells expressing NK-cell markers. As reported in that work: What made the TCR beta cDNA was 5'RACE template switching with UMIs. Sequencing of TCR beta repertoires drew on sorted CD3+CD56+NKG2C+, CD3+CD56+NKG2C- and CD3+CD56-NKG2C+ T cells. Seven sequenced donors out of eight were HCMV-seropositive, one seronegative. Whether expanded NKG2C+ T cell clones recognized HCMV stayed uncertain.

The source is a man aged 45-65 years who received an inactivated influenza vaccine. The chain combines TRBV4-1 with TRBJ2-7; D remains unclear. This sample comprised CD8+ T cells sorted from PBMCs, obtained 12 days after vaccination. The CDR3 loop is CASSRRAASYEQYF. The CDR3 nucleotides read TGCGCCAGCAGCCGTAGGGCAGCCTCCTACGAGCAGTACTTC.